What follows are 13 T cell receptor beta chains derived from one specimen sequenced in a study of blood T cell repertoires in COVID-19. Some clones are missing from TCRdb's copy, which holds only in-frame ones; the method was immunoSEQ multiplex PCR. The data show about 82,000 clones, about 78% seen once. Input material: peripheral blood. These receptor sequences come from a man aged 55 to 70 with COVID-19, enrolled during active disease.

This chain links TRBV6-2 or TRBV6-3 with TRBJ2-5; 11 bases map to TRBD1. The CDR3 contains 17 residues. Germline CDR1 MNHEY, CDR2 SVGEGT. V lost 4 bases to trimming and J lost 1 base; unmatched junction nucleotides: 8. Here the CDR3 reads CASSSLWTGGVQETQYF. The CDR3 DNA follows: TGTGCCAGCAGTTCGCTTTGGACAGGGGGCGTCCAAGAGACCCAGTACTTC.

The genes are TRBV30 and TRBJ2-2, with a tentative D call TRBD2 (7 bases). V was shortened by 0 bases and J by 5 bases, with 19 bases between the two germline ends. This CDR3 region has 17 residues. Germline V gives CDR1 GTSNPN, CDR2 SVGIG (reference sequence). The CDR3 DNA is TGTGCCTGGAGTGTTCCTTTAGTGGGGAGGGGGACCGGGGAGCTGTTTTTT. Residues: CAWSVPLVGRGTGELFF.

The rearrangement uses TRBV7-2 and TRBJ2-1; tentatively, D is TRBD2 (6 bases). Germline values: CDR1 SGHTA, CDR2 FQGNSA. The CDR3 contains 12 residues. V dropped 7 bases and J dropped 9 bases, with 13 bases sitting between them. CDR3 DNA sequence: TGTGCCAGCAAAGGGAGGAGCTTTGAGCAGTTCTTC. This translates into CASKGRSFEQFF.

The rearrangement links TRBV18 to TRBJ2-3; D unclear. Per germline, CDR1 KGHSH and CDR2 LQKENI. The V end lost 2 bases, the J end lost 5 bases, and 5 bases lay between the germline ends. The CDR3 spans 12 residues. The CDR3 DNA is TGTGCCAGCTCACCAACCGGAGATACGCAGTATTTT. It is translated as CASSPTGDTQYF.

This chain uses TRBV12-3 or TRBV12-4 with TRBJ2-4; the D gene is possibly TRBD1 (6 bases). There are 13 residues in the CDR3. V lost 5 bases, J lost 7 bases, and 12 bases lay in between. CDR3 residues: CASSPLTGNIQYF. DNA of the CDR3: TGTGCCAGCAGTCCATTAACAGGGAACATTCAGTACTTC.

This clone is categorized as medium-sized. The rearrangement uses TRBV27 and TRBJ1-5; weak D call: TRBD1 (6 bases). V was clipped by 4 bases and J by 9 bases, with 13 bases between them. The CDR3 has 13 residues. Per germline, CDR1 MNHEY and CDR2 SMNVEV (reference sequence). The CDR3 coding sequence is TGTGCCAGCAGTTCCGGGACAAAAAGGCCCCAGCATTTT. The encoded protein is CASSSGTKRPQHF.

The table lists this clone with a few counts. The rearrangement uses TRBV6-6 and TRBJ2-2; tentative D call: TRBD2 (5 bases). Trimming cost V 6 bases and J 7 bases, with 15 bases left between them. This CDR3 has 14 residues. Per the germline V gene, CDR1 is MNHNY and CDR2 is SVGAGI (reference sequence). The CDR3 DNA is TGTGCCAGCAGCCGGACCCGGGGTTTCGGGGAGCTGTTTTTT. This gives the protein CASSRTRGFGELFF.

The V and J genes are TRBV7-2 and TRBJ1-5; D not certain. V gave up 2 bases and J gave up 6 bases, with 11 bases separating them. The CDR3 has 14 residues. Looked up from germline, CDR1 is SGHTA and CDR2 is FQGNSA. This CDR3 is CASSLFEGGQPQHF. Written as DNA, the CDR3 is TGTGCCAGCAGCTTATTTGAGGGTGGTCAGCCCCAGCATTTT.

V and J are TRBV5-6 and TRBJ2-4, with 9 bases aligning to TRBD1. Germline CDR1 and CDR2: SGHDT and YYEEEE. V shed 0 bases, J shed 6 bases, and the junction held 1 base outside the gene matches. CDR3 size: 14 residues. CDR3 DNA: TGTGCCAGCAGCTTGGGGGGACAGGGAAACATTCAGTACTTC. As protein: CASSLGGQGNIQYF.

The chain carries TRBV21-1 and TRBJ1-2. TRBV21-1 constitutes a pseudogene. CDR3 length: 18 amino acids. This chain's CDR3 is CASSKPGRMRKPPDGYTF. CDR3 nucleotide sequence: TGTGCCAGCAGCAAACCAGGGAGGATGAGAAAGCCCCCTGATGGCTACACCTTC.

The chain links TRBV3-1 (or the pseudogene TRBV3-2) to TRBJ1-1; weak D call: TRBD1 (5 bases). Germline V gene data show CDR1 as LGHDT and CDR2 as YNNKEL (reference sequence). The CDR3 contains 16 residues. V lost 3 bases to trimming and J lost 1 base, with 15 bases between them. CDR3 in amino acids: CASSQHGGVRNTEAFF. For the CDR3, the DNA is TGTGCCAGCAGCCAGCATGGGGGGGTACGGAACACTGAAGCTTTCTTT.

V gene TRBV7-3 combines with J gene TRBJ1-3; D might be TRBD1 (6 bases). V lost 4 bases and J 2 bases, leaving 12 bases between the germline ends. There are 15 residues in the CDR3. Germline V gene sequence: CDR1 SGHTA, CDR2 FQGTGA. The CDR3 coding sequence is TGTGCCAGCAGCTCACAAGCAGGGGCTGGAAACACCATATATTTT. It yields the protein CASSSQAGAGNTIYF.

The chain uses TRBV27 and TRBJ2-7; 11 bases line up with TRBD1. CDR1 is MNHEY and CDR2 is SMNVEV in the germline V gene (reference sequence). V was pared by 6 bases and J by 7 bases, with 5 bases of the junction left unmatched. The CDR3 is made up of 13 amino acids. The CDR3 coding sequence is TGTGCCAGCAGAGGACAGGGGGCAGGGGAGCAGTACTTC. It specifies CASRGQGAGEQYF.